The rows below give T cell receptor beta chains drawn from one sample of a study of cytotoxic CD8 clonotypes in ibrutinib-treated CLL. The assay was immunoSEQ multiplex PCR, and TCRdb's table has in-frame clones only and misses some. The sample has about 250,000 clones, under 80% seen once. Specimen: PBMCs, collected after 24 months of ibrutinib treatment. These TCRs come from a human donor with chronic lymphocytic leukemia. Both conserved end residues are part of each CDR3. Fields, in order: D gene, V gene, J gene, CDR3 length, clone size, CDR3 DNA, CDR3 protein. The D gene is left open where the match is weak. Size values are once, few and many counts, or a class for expanded clones, and some rows have none.

NA,TRBV11-2,TRBJ2-1,13,NA,TGTGCCAGCAGCCCCCCCGATGGTGATGAGCAGTTCTTC,CASSPPDGDEQFF
NA,TRBV19,TRBJ2-2,14,NA,TGTGCCAGTAGGGGGTTTGGAGGCGGCGGGGAGCTGTTTTTT,CASRGFGGGGELFF
NA,TRBV7-7,TRBJ2-1,15,NA,TGTGCTAGCAGCTTAGGGGGAGGGGCAGCCAATGAGCAGTTCTTC,CASSLGGGAANEQFF
NA,TRBV27,TRBJ1-5,14,NA,TGTGCCAGCAGTTTCGGCGGGGCTTATCAGCCCCAGCATTTT,CASSFGGAYQPQHF
NA,TRBV29-1,TRBJ1-2,14,few,TGCAGCGTTTTTAGTCCCTCAGCTAACTATGGCTACACCTTC,CSVFSPSANYGYTF
TRBD1,TRBV5-8,TRBJ2-5,14,NA,TGTGCCAGCCCAGGGGGCGCGATTTCGGAGACCCAGTACTTC,CASPGGAISETQYF
TRBD1,TRBV4-3,TRBJ1-3,15,NA,TGCGCCAGCAGCCAACAGACAGGGCCTGGAAACACCATATATTTT,CASSQQTGPGNTIYF
TRBD2,TRBV9,TRBJ2-1,16,NA,TGTGCCAGCAGCGTAGGGCAATTAGCGGGTTACAATGAGCAGTTCTTC,CASSVGQLAGYNEQFF
TRBD2,TRBV18,TRBJ2-7,16,NA,TGTGCCAGCTCGCCCCTGACTAGCGGGACCTTTAAAAAGCAGTACTTC,CASSPLTSGTFKKQYF
NA,TRBV6-6,TRBJ2-5,13,NA,TGTGCCAGCAGTTACTCCGGCGAAGAGACCCAGTACTTC,CASSYSGEETQYF
TRBD1,TRBV18,TRBJ2-7,15,NA,TGTGCCAGCTCAACCCGGGACAGGGGCCCCTACGAGCAGTACTTC,CASSTRDRGPYEQYF
TRBD2,TRBV7-3,TRBJ2-2,17,NA,TGTGCCAGCAGCTTCGGGACTAGCGGGTTATACACCGGGGAGCTGTTTTTT,CASSFGTSGLYTGELFF
NA,TRBV19,TRBJ1-2,13,few,TGTGCCAGTAGGTCTACAGGGTCGTATGGCTACACCTTC,CASRSTGSYGYTF
TRBD1,TRBV7-7,TRBJ2-7,13,few,TGTGCTAGCAGCCAGGACAGGGGGCGGGAGCAGTACTTC,CASSQDRGREQYF
TRBD1,TRBV29-1,TRBJ2-1,15,NA,TGCAGCGTTGATACGGGACAGGGGGCCGTCTCTGAGCAGTTCTTC,CSVDTGQGAVSEQFF
NA,TRBV21-1,TRBJ2-7,16,NA,TGTGCCAGCAGCAAAGCGCCGGGACAGGGGGCCTACGAGCAGTACTTC,CASSKAPGQGAYEQYF
NA,TRBV9,TRBJ1-2,15,NA,TGTGCCAGCAGCGCATCGGGAGTCGTACTGTATGGCTACACCTTC,CASSASGVVLYGYTF
NA,TRBV7-9,TRBJ1-1,16,NA,TGTGCCAGCAGCCCGAGGGGAGTAGGAGTGAACACTGAAGCTTTCTTT,CASSPRGVGVNTEAFF
NA,TRBV6-5,TRBJ1-1,12,NA,TGTGCCAGCAGGTCTGCGACGGCTGAAGCTTTCTTT,CASRSATAEAFF
NA,TRBV28,TRBJ2-3,15,few,TGTGCCAGCAGTTTGGACGGGATGTACACAGATACGCAGTATTTT,CASSLDGMYTDTQYF
TRBD1,TRBV9,TRBJ1-4,16,NA,TGTGCCAGCAGCTTTAGGACAGGCCTGATGGGCGAAAAACTGTTTTTT,CASSFRTGLMGEKLFF
NA,TRBV19,TRBJ1-1,16,NA,TGTGCCAGTAGGGGGTTCGGAATAGAGGGTTTCACTGAAGCTTTCTTT,CASRGFGIEGFTEAFF
NA,TRBV25-1,TRBJ2-7,14,few,TGTGCCAGCAGTGAATATAGGGCGGCCTACGAGCAGTACTTC,CASSEYRAAYEQYF
TRBD1,TRBV27,TRBJ1-2,15,few,TGTGCCAGCAGTGCCTCCGGGACAGGGGCCTATGGCTACACCTTC,CASSASGTGAYGYTF
NA,TRBV21-1,TRBJ1-1,20,NA,TGTGCCAGCAGCAAACTGGGTTGGCTATGCGATCGTGCCTGGGGCGCTGAAGCTTTCTTT,CASSKLGWLCDRAWGAEAFF
NA,TRBV5-4,TRBJ2-7,12,NA,TGTGCCAGCAGCTCCACTACCTACGAGCAGTACTTC,CASSSTTYEQYF
TRBD1,TRBV18,TRBJ2-7,16,NA,TGTGCCAGCTCACCTTTTCGCGGGACAGGGAAAAACGAGCAGTACTTC,CASSPFRGTGKNEQYF
TRBD2,TRBV27,TRBJ2-3,13,NA,TGTGCCAGCAGCGCCCGGGGGGTCGATACGCAGTATTTT,CASSARGVDTQYF
NA,TRBV6-5,TRBJ1-4,12,NA,TGTGCCAGCAGTTACGCCGGTGAAAAACTGTTTTTT,CASSYAGEKLFF
NA,TRBV11-1,TRBJ2-1,13,NA,TGTGCCAGCAGCTTAGGCTTGCGGAATGAGCAGTTCTTC,CASSLGLRNEQFF
NA,TRBV30,TRBJ2-7,13,NA,TGTGCCTGGAGTGTTGGCAAAGCCTACGAGCAGTACTTC,CAWSVGKAYEQYF
NA,TRBV28,TRBJ2-7,16,NA,TGTGCCAGCAGTGGGGCGTTTGTTAGCGGACTCTACGAGCAGTACTTC,CASSGAFVSGLYEQYF
TRBD1,TRBV27,TRBJ2-7,17,NA,TGTGCCAGCAGTTTATCCTGGACAGGGATGGGGTGGTACGAGCAGTACTTC,CASSLSWTGMGWYEQYF
TRBD1,TRBV9,TRBJ1-2,14,NA,TGTGCCAGCAGCGTAGCCGGGACAGGGGATGGCTACACCTTC,CASSVAGTGDGYTF
NA,TRBV29-1,TRBJ2-3,14,NA,TGCAGCGCTGCTCGGAGACTGCCCACAGATACGCAGTATTTT,CSAARRLPTDTQYF
TRBD1,TRBV5-1,TRBJ2-3,15,NA,TGCGCCAGCAACCAGGGACAGTTCAGCACAGATACGCAGTATTTT,CASNQGQFSTDTQYF
NA,TRBV11-2,TRBJ2-7,15,few,TGTGCCAGCAGCTTAGATGGGGCCGTAACCTACGAGCAGTACTTC,CASSLDGAVTYEQYF
TRBD1,TRBV7-8,TRBJ1-5,14,NA,TGTGCCAGCAGCTTAGAGGGGGCGGGTCAGCCCCAGCATTTT,CASSLEGAGQPQHF
TRBD1,TRBV7-9,TRBJ1-5,15,NA,TGTGCCAGCAGTTTCGGACAGGGGGGCAATCAGCCCCAGCATTTT,CASSFGQGGNQPQHF
NA,TRBV29-1,TRBJ2-7,11,NA,TGCAGCGTGGTGATTGCGTACGAGCAGTACTTC,CSVVIAYEQYF
TRBD1,TRBV7-2,TRBJ1-2,15,NA,TGTGCCAGCAGCGTCGGGACAGGGGAGGGCTATGGCTACACCTTC,CASSVGTGEGYGYTF
NA,TRBV5-6,TRBJ1-5,14,few,TGTGCCAGCAGCTTGGGACATAGCAATCAGCCCCAGCATTTT,CASSLGHSNQPQHF
TRBD1,TRBV10-3,TRBJ2-5,15,few,TGTGCCATCAAGGGGGCGGACACCCTCCAAGAGACCCAGTACTTC,CAIKGADTLQETQYF
NA,TRBV29-1,TRBJ1-2,11,NA,TGCAGCGCCGTAGCCATAAGTGGCTACACCTTC,CSAVAISGYTF
NA,TRBV4-3,TRBJ1-4,16,NA,TGCGCCAGCAGCCAAGACGGCGGCGCAACTAATGAAAAACTGTTTTTT,CASSQDGGATNEKLFF
NA,TRBV6-6,TRBJ2-7,13,NA,TGTGCCAGCAGACTCAGGGACCCGGGCGAGCAGTACTTC,CASRLRDPGEQYF
TRBD2,TRBV28,TRBJ2-3,14,few,TGTGCCAGCAGTTTAGCGGGAGGAGGAGATACGCAGTATTTT,CASSLAGGGDTQYF
TRBD1,TRBV18,TRBJ2-3,17,NA,TGTGCCAGCTCACCGGGACAGAAAGGGGGTCCCACAGATACGCAGTATTTT,CASSPGQKGGPTDTQYF
NA,TRBV7-3,TRBJ2-3,14,NA,TGTGCCAGCAGCCGGGACCGCTCCTCGGGTACGCAGTATTTT,CASSRDRSSGTQYF